Described below is a single T cell receptor beta chain sequence and its context. After removal of 5 bases from V and 8 bases from J, the junction contained 11 bases not matched to a gene. CDR3 length equals 15 residues. Germline assignment: CDR1 MNHEY and CDR2 SMNVEV (reference sequence). The method was immunoSEQ multiplex PCR; TCRdb's version includes in-frame clones alone and lacks a portion of them. This table has 100,000 to 150,000 clones, roughly 92% appearing once. The sample comes from a study of control samples from healthy donors and cancer patients. V usage is TRBV27 and J usage is TRBJ1-2; 10 bases match TRBD1. The sequenced sample consisted of PBMCs. The receptor comes from a man of 80 years or more with head and neck cancer. The CDR3 loop reads CASSPVAGTGDGYTF. CDR3 bases: TGTGCCAGCAGTCCCGTCGCCGGGACAGGGGACGGCTACACCTTC.